A selection of T cell receptor beta chains follows, all from one sample in a study of cytomegalovirus exposure and HLA in healthy donors. Sequencing was performed with immunoSEQ multiplex PCR; in TCRdb, only in-frame clones are kept and a portion is missing. This table holds about 50,000 clones, 70% to 80% found once. The material sequenced was PBMCs. Receptors were obtained from a middle-aged woman in good health and CMV-seropositive. The CDR3 runs from the conserved cysteine through the conserved F or W. D genes are given only for firm matches. Clone size appears in some rows only: once, few, many, or a class for an expanded clone.

j_gene: TRBJ2-3
d_gene: -
abundance: -
v_gene: TRBV4-3
CDR3aa: CASSQDSTPSTDTQYF
CDR3nt: TGCGCCAGCAGCCAAGATAGCACCCCAAGCACAGATACGCAGTATTTT

j_gene: TRBJ1-6
d_gene: -
abundance: -
v_gene: TRBV19
CDR3aa: CASSIETDSPLHF
CDR3nt: TGTGCCAGTAGTATAGAGACAGATTCACCCCTCCACTTT

j_gene: TRBJ1-5
d_gene: TRBD1
abundance: -
v_gene: TRBV12-5
CDR3aa: CASAETGGVQPQHF
CDR3nt: TGTGCTAGTGCAGAGACAGGGGGCGTTCAGCCCCAGCATTTT

j_gene: TRBJ2-3
d_gene: -
abundance: -
v_gene: TRBV20-1
CDR3aa: CSARQGITQYF
CDR3nt: TGCAGTGCTAGACAGGGTATAACGCAGTATTTT

j_gene: TRBJ1-5
d_gene: -
abundance: -
v_gene: TRBV9
CDR3aa: CASSTTSSNQPQHF
CDR3nt: TGTGCCAGCAGCACGACATCGAGCAATCAGCCCCAGCATTTT

j_gene: TRBJ2-2
d_gene: TRBD1
abundance: -
v_gene: TRBV6-5
CDR3aa: CASRGQGDTGELFF
CDR3nt: TGTGCCAGCAGGGGACAGGGGGACACCGGGGAGCTGTTTTTT

j_gene: TRBJ1-2
d_gene: -
abundance: -
v_gene: TRBV7-9
CDR3aa: CASSFNRDGYTF
CDR3nt: TGTGCCAGCAGCTTCAACAGGGACGGCTACACCTTC

j_gene: TRBJ1-6
d_gene: TRBD1
abundance: -
v_gene: TRBV30
CDR3aa: CAWRRTGGPDNSPLHF
CDR3nt: TGTGCCTGGCGGCGGACAGGGGGGCCTGATAATTCACCCCTCCACTTT

j_gene: TRBJ1-5
d_gene: -
abundance: -
v_gene: TRBV4-2
CDR3aa: CASSQEEDQPQHF
CDR3nt: TGTGCCAGCAGCCAAGAAGAGGATCAGCCCCAGCATTTT

j_gene: TRBJ2-7
d_gene: -
abundance: -
v_gene: TRBV7-2
CDR3aa: CASRTRGTVDEQYF
CDR3nt: TGTGCCAGCAGAACAAGGGGTACGGTGGACGAGCAGTACTTC

j_gene: TRBJ1-2
d_gene: -
abundance: -
v_gene: TRBV6-5
CDR3aa: CASSRGQNYGYTF
CDR3nt: TGTGCCAGCAGCCGAGGACAGAACTATGGCTACACCTTC

j_gene: TRBJ2-7
d_gene: -
abundance: once
v_gene: TRBV5-6
CDR3aa: CASSLGPQGYEQYF
CDR3nt: TGTGCCAGCAGCTTAGGGCCCCAGGGCTACGAGCAGTACTTC

j_gene: TRBJ2-3
d_gene: TRBD2
abundance: -
v_gene: TRBV4-1
CDR3aa: CASSQLAVGTDTQYF
CDR3nt: TGCGCCAGCAGCCAGCTAGCGGTGGGGACAGATACGCAGTATTTT

j_gene: TRBJ2-7
d_gene: TRBD1
abundance: few
v_gene: TRBV2
CDR3aa: CASEGTGGEYEQYF
CDR3nt: TGTGCCAGTGAAGGGACAGGGGGCGAATACGAGCAGTACTTC

j_gene: TRBJ1-2
d_gene: TRBD1
abundance: -
v_gene: TRBV30
CDR3aa: CACQAPDRGIWGYTF
CDR3nt: TGTGCCTGCCAAGCGCCGGACAGGGGGATTTGGGGCTACACCTTC

j_gene: TRBJ2-3
d_gene: -
abundance: once
v_gene: TRBV5-4
CDR3aa: CASSLAGQGADTQYF
CDR3nt: TGTGCCAGCAGCTTGGCAGGGCAGGGTGCAGATACGCAGTATTTT

j_gene: TRBJ1-5
d_gene: -
abundance: -
v_gene: TRBV29-1
CDR3aa: CSVAGASNQPQHF
CDR3nt: TGCAGCGTTGCAGGGGCGAGCAATCAGCCCCAGCATTTT

j_gene: TRBJ1-1
d_gene: -
abundance: once
v_gene: TRBV29-1
CDR3aa: CSVDIQNTEAFF
CDR3nt: TGCAGCGTGGACATACAGAACACTGAAGCTTTCTTT

j_gene: TRBJ1-1
d_gene: -
abundance: -
v_gene: TRBV9
CDR3aa: CASGSGPTTEAFF
CDR3nt: TGTGCCAGCGGTAGCGGTCCGACCACTGAAGCTTTCTTT

j_gene: TRBJ2-7
d_gene: TRBD1
abundance: -
v_gene: TRBV7-2
CDR3aa: CASSQTGVPYF
CDR3nt: TGTGCCAGCAGCCAGACAGGGGTTCCGTACTTC

j_gene: TRBJ1-2
d_gene: TRBD1
abundance: -
v_gene: TRBV6-4
CDR3aa: CAIYFQTGENYGYTF
CDR3nt: TGTGCCATCTACTTCCAGACAGGGGAGAACTATGGCTACACCTTC

j_gene: TRBJ2-7
d_gene: TRBD2
abundance: -
v_gene: TRBV19
CDR3aa: CASSNPGGDRSYEQYF
CDR3nt: TGTGCCAGTAGCAATCCTGGGGGGGATCGATCCTACGAGCAGTACTTC

j_gene: TRBJ2-3
d_gene: -
abundance: -
v_gene: TRBV5-1
CDR3aa: CASSLAVAADTQYF
CDR3nt: TGCGCCAGCAGCTTGGCAGTAGCGGCAGATACGCAGTATTTT

j_gene: TRBJ2-7
d_gene: TRBD2
abundance: few
v_gene: TRBV11-2
CDR3aa: CASSFSGGAYEQYF
CDR3nt: TGTGCCAGCAGCTTCAGCGGGGGGGCCTACGAGCAGTACTTC

j_gene: TRBJ1-5
d_gene: -
abundance: -
v_gene: TRBV4-3
CDR3aa: CASSQEAYSNQPQHF
CDR3nt: TGCGCCAGCAGCCAAGAAGCTTATAGCAATCAGCCCCAGCATTTT